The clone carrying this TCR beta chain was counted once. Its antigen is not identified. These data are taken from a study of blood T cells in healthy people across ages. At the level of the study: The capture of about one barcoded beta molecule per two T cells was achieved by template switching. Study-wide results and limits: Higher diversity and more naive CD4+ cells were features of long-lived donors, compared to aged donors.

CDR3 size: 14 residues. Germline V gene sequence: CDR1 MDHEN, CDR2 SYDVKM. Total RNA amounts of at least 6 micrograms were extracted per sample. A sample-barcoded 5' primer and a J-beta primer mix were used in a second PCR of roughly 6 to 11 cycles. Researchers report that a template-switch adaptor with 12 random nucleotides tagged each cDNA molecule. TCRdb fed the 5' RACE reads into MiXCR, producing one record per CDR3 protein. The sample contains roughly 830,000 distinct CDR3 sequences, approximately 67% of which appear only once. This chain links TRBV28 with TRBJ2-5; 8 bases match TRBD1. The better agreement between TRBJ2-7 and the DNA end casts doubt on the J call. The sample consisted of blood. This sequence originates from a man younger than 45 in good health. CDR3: CASRRTGNAYEQYF. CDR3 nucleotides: TGTGCCAGCCGCAGGACAGGGAACGCTTACGAGCAGTACTTC.